The rows below give T cell receptor beta chains drawn from one sample of a study of PD-L1 blockade in urothelial cancer. TCRdb's copy holds only in-frame clones and misses some; the assay was immunoSEQ multiplex PCR. Of 95,000 or so clones listed, 80% to 90% are singletons. The starting material was PBMCs, obtained around atezolizumab (anti-PD-L1) treatment. The receptors were gathered from a man between 60 and 75 years old with urothelial cancer. CDR3s include the opening cysteine and the closing phenylalanine or tryptophan. D genes are given only for firm matches. Not all rows give a size; the values are once, few, many and, for expanded clones, a class.

cdr3_nt: TGTGCCAGCAGACTCGGACAGGGATATGGCTACACCTTC
cdr3_aa: CASRLGQGYGYTF
j_call: TRBJ1-2
d_call: TRBD1
clone_size: NA
v_call: TRBV28

cdr3_nt: TGTGCCACCAGCAGAGGTGGGACACCGACCTACGAGCAGTACTTC
cdr3_aa: CATSRGGTPTYEQYF
j_call: TRBJ2-7
d_call: NA
clone_size: NA
v_call: TRBV15

cdr3_nt: TGCGCCAGCAGCCGGGGTTTAAACACTGAAGCTTTCTTT
cdr3_aa: CASSRGLNTEAFF
j_call: TRBJ1-1
d_call: NA
clone_size: NA
v_call: TRBV10-1

cdr3_nt: TGTGCCAGCAGCTTAGAGGAGGGGGCAGCCTACGAGCAGTACTTC
cdr3_aa: CASSLEEGAAYEQYF
j_call: TRBJ2-7
d_call: NA
clone_size: NA
v_call: TRBV11-2

cdr3_nt: TGTGCCATCAGGAGCGATAGCACAGATACGCAGTATTTT
cdr3_aa: CAIRSDSTDTQYF
j_call: TRBJ2-3
d_call: NA
clone_size: NA
v_call: TRBV10-3

cdr3_nt: TGTGCCTGGAGTGTACGGGGGGCTCAGCCCCAGCATTTT
cdr3_aa: CAWSVRGAQPQHF
j_call: TRBJ1-5
d_call: NA
clone_size: NA
v_call: TRBV30

cdr3_nt: TGTGCCAGCAGCTGGGACAGTAATAGCAATCAGCCCCAGCATTTT
cdr3_aa: CASSWDSNSNQPQHF
j_call: TRBJ1-5
d_call: TRBD1
clone_size: NA
v_call: TRBV7-8

cdr3_nt: TGTGCCAGTAGAACAGGGAGAACTGAAGCTTTCTTT
cdr3_aa: CASRTGRTEAFF
j_call: TRBJ1-1
d_call: NA
clone_size: NA
v_call: TRBV19

cdr3_nt: TGTGCCAGCAGTTCGGCTCCGGGGGGCCCGAACAATGAGCAGTTCTTC
cdr3_aa: CASSSAPGGPNNEQFF
j_call: TRBJ2-1
d_call: NA
clone_size: NA
v_call: TRBV7-8

cdr3_nt: TGCGCCAGCAGCCCGACAGGGGAGCGATATGACGAGCAGTACTTC
cdr3_aa: CASSPTGERYDEQYF
j_call: TRBJ2-7
d_call: TRBD1
clone_size: NA
v_call: TRBV5-1

cdr3_nt: TGTGCCAGCAGTTTTTCATTAGCCCGATTCCAAGAGACCCAGTACTTC
cdr3_aa: CASSFSLARFQETQYF
j_call: TRBJ2-5
d_call: NA
clone_size: NA
v_call: TRBV6-5

cdr3_nt: TGTGCCAGCAGCTTGGGGAGGCTGATCTATGGCTACACCTTC
cdr3_aa: CASSLGRLIYGYTF
j_call: TRBJ1-2
d_call: NA
clone_size: NA
v_call: TRBV5-6

cdr3_nt: TGTGCCACCCAAGACAGCTCTGGAAACACCATATATTTT
cdr3_aa: CATQDSSGNTIYF
j_call: TRBJ1-3
d_call: NA
clone_size: NA
v_call: TRBV28

cdr3_nt: TGTGCCAGCACCGCTACACCCGGAGGATTAGTAGGCAAGCAGTACTTC
cdr3_aa: CASTATPGGLVGKQYF
j_call: TRBJ2-7
d_call: NA
clone_size: NA
v_call: TRBV5-6

cdr3_nt: TGTGCCAGCCGTCCTAGGGGACTAGCAATTCTCGGCCAAGAGACCCAGTACTTC
cdr3_aa: CASRPRGLAILGQETQYF
j_call: TRBJ2-5
d_call: TRBD2
clone_size: few
v_call: TRBV27

cdr3_nt: TGTGCCAGCAGTTACGGAGGGCGGGCCTACAATGAGCAGTTCTTC
cdr3_aa: CASSYGGRAYNEQFF
j_call: TRBJ2-1
d_call: NA
clone_size: NA
v_call: TRBV6-5

cdr3_nt: TGTGCCAGCAGCGGACGGGACAGCTGGCAATGGCCCCAGCATTTT
cdr3_aa: CASSGRDSWQWPQHF
j_call: TRBJ1-5
d_call: TRBD1
clone_size: NA
v_call: TRBV9

cdr3_nt: TGCAGCGCTGAGGGACTAGCGGGGACGGGCACCGGGGAGCTGTTTTTT
cdr3_aa: CSAEGLAGTGTGELFF
j_call: TRBJ2-2
d_call: TRBD2
clone_size: NA
v_call: TRBV29-1

cdr3_nt: TGCAGCGTTGACTCCGGGAGCCGCCCGTTCTTC
cdr3_aa: CSVDSGSRPFF
j_call: TRBJ2-1
d_call: NA
clone_size: NA
v_call: TRBV29-1

cdr3_nt: TGCGCCAGCAGCTTGGATAGCGGACCCTACGAGCAGTACTTC
cdr3_aa: CASSLDSGPYEQYF
j_call: TRBJ2-7
d_call: NA
clone_size: NA
v_call: TRBV5-1

cdr3_nt: TGTGCCACCAGCAGATCCGGCGGGGGGCCCAATCAGCCCCAGCATTTT
cdr3_aa: CATSRSGGGPNQPQHF
j_call: TRBJ1-5
d_call: NA
clone_size: NA
v_call: TRBV15

cdr3_nt: TGTGCCAGCAGCTTGGCGCGGACAGGGGGCGAGACCCAGTACTTC
cdr3_aa: CASSLARTGGETQYF
j_call: TRBJ2-5
d_call: TRBD1
clone_size: NA
v_call: TRBV5-4

cdr3_nt: TGTGCCAGCAGTCTGCCTGGGGGGGTATCTGGAAACACCATATATTTT
cdr3_aa: CASSLPGGVSGNTIYF
j_call: TRBJ1-3
d_call: NA
clone_size: NA
v_call: TRBV28

cdr3_nt: TGTGCCAGCAGCTTATCTAGCGGGGGATCAGATACGCAGTATTTT
cdr3_aa: CASSLSSGGSDTQYF
j_call: TRBJ2-3
d_call: TRBD2
clone_size: NA
v_call: TRBV11-3

cdr3_nt: TGTGCCAGCAGCTTGGGGCCCCTCACCGGGGAGCTGTTTTTT
cdr3_aa: CASSLGPLTGELFF
j_call: TRBJ2-2
d_call: NA
clone_size: NA
v_call: TRBV5-4

cdr3_nt: TGCGCCAGCAGCCAAGATGGACTAGCTAACGAGCAGTACTTC
cdr3_aa: CASSQDGLANEQYF
j_call: TRBJ2-7
d_call: TRBD2
clone_size: NA
v_call: TRBV4-3

cdr3_nt: TGCAGCGTTGAGGACACCACTGAAGCTTTCTTT
cdr3_aa: CSVEDTTEAFF
j_call: TRBJ1-1
d_call: NA
clone_size: once
v_call: TRBV29-1

cdr3_nt: TGTGCCAGCTCACCACCGCAGCAGGGGGCCGGCTATGGCTACACCTTC
cdr3_aa: CASSPPQQGAGYGYTF
j_call: TRBJ1-2
d_call: TRBD1
clone_size: NA
v_call: TRBV18

cdr3_nt: TGTGCCAGCAGCATACAGGGGGCGCAAGGCGGGGAGCTGTTTTTT
cdr3_aa: CASSIQGAQGGELFF
j_call: TRBJ2-2
d_call: TRBD1
clone_size: NA
v_call: TRBV2

cdr3_nt: TGTGCCAGCAGATCGGTGAACAGGGGGCGGAACGGCGAGCAGTACTTC
cdr3_aa: CASRSVNRGRNGEQYF
j_call: TRBJ2-7
d_call: TRBD1
clone_size: NA
v_call: TRBV28

cdr3_nt: TGCAGCGTTGAGGCAGGGGGCACAGATACGCAGTATTTT
cdr3_aa: CSVEAGGTDTQYF
j_call: TRBJ2-3
d_call: NA
clone_size: NA
v_call: TRBV29-1

cdr3_nt: TGTGCCAGCACCGACCCACTTAGCGACGAGCAGTACTTC
cdr3_aa: CASTDPLSDEQYF
j_call: TRBJ2-7
d_call: NA
clone_size: NA
v_call: TRBV4-2